One T cell receptor (beta chain) is described in this entry. The target antigen is unknown. Per germline, CDR1 MNHEY and CDR2 SVGAGI. Trimming shortened V by 4 bases and J by 2 bases, and 8 bases separated the two germline ends. The CDR3 length is 13 residues. The sample is drawn from a study of T cell responses to AZD1222 COVID-19 vaccine. Method: immunoSEQ multiplex PCR; TCRdb's copy keeps in-frame clones and lacks some. This sample has around 150,000 clones, with about 90% found just once. Analyses pooled second doses at about 4 or about 12 weeks. Findings and limits, study-wide: Nearly half of unique spike-specific TCRs reportedly avoided B.1.351 and B.1.1.7 mutated regions. Only 5 or 6 individuals given AZD1222 were seropositive at baseline.

Sequenced material: peripheral blood, taken 28 days after the second AZD1222 dose. The source is an adult who received the AZD1222 COVID-19 vaccine. The chain uses TRBV6-5 and TRBJ1-2; no definite D call. The CDR3 region has the DNA TGTGCCAGCAGTTTGGGCACCAACTATGGCTACACCTTC. This encodes CASSLGTNYGYTF.